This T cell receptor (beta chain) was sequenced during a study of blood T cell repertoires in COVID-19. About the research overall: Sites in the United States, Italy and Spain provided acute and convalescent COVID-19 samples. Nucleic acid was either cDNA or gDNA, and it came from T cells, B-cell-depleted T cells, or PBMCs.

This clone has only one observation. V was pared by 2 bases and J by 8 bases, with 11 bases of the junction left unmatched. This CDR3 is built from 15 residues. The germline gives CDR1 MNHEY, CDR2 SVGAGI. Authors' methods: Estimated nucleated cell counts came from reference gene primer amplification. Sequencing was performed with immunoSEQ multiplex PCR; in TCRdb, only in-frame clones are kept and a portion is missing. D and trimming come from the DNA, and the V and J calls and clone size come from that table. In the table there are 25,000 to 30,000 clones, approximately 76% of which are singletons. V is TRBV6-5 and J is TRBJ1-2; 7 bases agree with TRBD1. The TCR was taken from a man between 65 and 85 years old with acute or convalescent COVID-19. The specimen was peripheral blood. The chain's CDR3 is CASSYARATGEGYTF. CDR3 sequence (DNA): TGTGCCAGCAGTTACGCCAGGGCCACAGGGGAAGGCTACACCTTC.